This TCR beta chain was retrieved from a study of HIV-infected patients and healthy controls. The study's findings and limits: In healthy controls, MAIT alpha CDR3s were common; in HIV+ repertoires, severely depleted.

In this sample, this clonotype turned up many times. Its target is unknown. Reverse transcription used around 540 ng RNA and constant-region primers for alpha and beta. Separate chain-specific third strand synthesis with multiplexing indices produced the alpha and beta libraries. One primer pair amplified all rearrangements per chain; each cDNA got molecular barcodes. One entry per CDR3 protein results from TCRdb running MiXCR on the 5' RACE reads. The sample shows some 9,600 distinct CDR3 sequences, 7.3% of them seen only once. No cell fractionation was done, so the repertoire covers all unsorted peripheral blood T cells. Donors were HIV-infected adults who had not yet started antiretroviral therapy but were about to begin. CDR3 size: 13 residues. CDR1 and CDR2 from the germline V gene are SGHTA and FQGNSA. V was clipped by 4 bases and J by 0 bases, with 4 bases between them.

The chain links TRBV7-2 to TRBJ2-1, with D hard to call. The sequence was collected from an adult with HIV infection. The material was blood, obtained before antiretroviral therapy. The CDR3 region has the DNA TGTGCCAGCAGCTGGAGCTCCTACAATGAGCAGTTCTTC. It codes for CASSWSSYNEQFF.